Below are 21 T cell receptor beta chains sequenced from a single sample in a study of cytomegalovirus exposure and HLA in healthy donors. Vbeta (60) and Jbeta (13) primers were used in the PCR. This table comes from immunoSEQ multiplex PCR, and its TCRdb copy is limited to in-frame clones, with some not included. This sample's table has 80,000 to 100,000 clones. Sequencing was performed on PBMCs. The receptors stem from a man aged 50 to 59 in good health and CMV-seropositive.

The chain combines TRBV6-5 with TRBJ2-1; 9 bases are a match to TRBD2. J was trimmed by 4 bases and V by 6 bases; bases with no gene match: 7. The CDR3 length is 15 residues. The germline V gene encodes CDR1 MNHEY and CDR2 SVGAGI. This CDR3 reads CASRPGLATYNEQFF. DNA for the CDR3: TGTGCCAGCAGACCGGGACTAGCTACTTACAATGAGCAGTTCTTC.

As DNA, the CDR3 is TGTGCCAGCAGCCGGAAGGACAGGGCCTCCTACGAGCAGTACGTC. It yields the protein CASSRKDRASYEQYV. The V call is TRBV5-6, the J call TRBJ2-7, with 8 bases aligning to TRBD1. The CDR3 extends over 15 amino acids. V dropped 4 bases and J dropped 0; count of bases not matched to a gene: 6. Germline V gene lookup returns CDR1 SGHDT and CDR2 YYEEEE.

This sequence joins TRBV5-5 and TRBJ2-7, with D perhaps matching TRBD1 (6 bases). This CDR3 has 13 residues. Trimming pared 6 bases from V and 4 bases from J, leaving 14 bases between. Germline values: CDR1 SGHKS, CDR2 YYEKEE (reference sequence). CDR3 DNA sequence: TGTGCCAGCAACAGGGCTCCGAAGTACGAGCAGTACGTC. This sequence encodes CASNRAPKYEQYV.

The chain has TRBV4-1 and TRBJ1-2, with D possibly being TRBD1 (6 bases). There are 15 residues in the CDR3. The V gene's germline CDR1 is MGHRA and CDR2 YSYEKL. Trimming stripped 7 bases from V and 2 bases from J, with 17 bases between. CDR3 nucleotides: TGCGCCAGCACCCAGTCCGGGGGGCAGAACTATGGCTACACCTTC. Translated, it gives CASTQSGGQNYGYTF.

The chain is built from TRBV5-1 and TRBJ2-1; perhaps TRBD2 as D (6 bases). This CDR3 is built from 15 residues. Trimming removed 2 bases at V and 0 bases at J, with 9 bases between. Germline V gene lookup returns CDR1 SGHRS and CDR2 YFSETQ. CDR3 coding DNA: TGCGCCAGCAGCTTTAGCGGATCCTCCTACAATGAGCAGTTCTTC. Its translation: CASSFSGSSYNEQFF. Combining the CDR3 with reference TRBV5-1 and TRBJ2-1 gives the whole variable domain KAGVTQTPRYLIKTRGQQVTLSCSPISGHRSVSWYQQTPGQGLQFLFEYFSETQRNKGNFPGRFSGRQFSNSRSEMNVSTLELGDSALYLCASSFSGSSYNEQFFGPGTRLTVL.

This chain joins TRBV11-3 and TRBJ2-1; D perhaps matches TRBD2 (5 bases). This CDR3 has 14 amino acids. Germline V gene sequence: CDR1 SGHNT, CDR2 YENEEA. The V end was cut by 6 bases, the J end by 5 bases, with 14 bases between. CDR3 region: CASSTRGNHNEQFF. The CDR3 DNA reads as TGTGCCAGCAGTACCCGGGGAAATCACAATGAGCAGTTCTTC.

The chain carries TRBV2 and TRBJ2-4; D is possibly TRBD1 (5 bases). Trimming left V 5 bases short and J 0 bases short, with 11 bases between. Germline values: CDR1 SNHLY, CDR2 FYNNEI. CDR3 size: 15 residues. CDR3 DNA sequence: TGTGCCAGCAGTAGACAGCCTTTAGCCAAAAACATTCAGTACTTC. It is translated as CASSRQPLAKNIQYF.

The chain uses TRBV7-3 and TRBJ2-3; TRBD1 is a possible D gene (6 bases). Germline CDR1 reads SGHTA; CDR2 reads FQGTGA. The V gene lost 5 bases and the J gene lost 5 bases, with 14 bases spanning the gap. The CDR3 covers 14 residues. The CDR3: CASSPNRDGDTQYF. The CDR3 nucleotides read TGTGCCAGCAGCCCAAACAGGGACGGAGATACGCAGTATTTT.

The chain couples TRBV4-3 to TRBJ2-7; weak D call: TRBD2 (5 bases). Trimming shortened V by 0 bases and J by 7 bases, and 10 bases separated the two germline ends. The CDR3 runs 13 residues. Germline V gives CDR1 LGHNA, CDR2 YSLEER. The CDR3: CASSQERVSEQYV. CDR3 DNA sequence: TGCGCCAGCAGCCAAGAGAGGGTCTCGGAGCAGTACGTC.

The CDR3 is CAISESYSYGYTF. In DNA, the CDR3 is TGTGCCATCAGTGAGTCGTACAGCTATGGCTACACCTTC. The V and J genes are TRBV10-3 and TRBJ1-2, with D uncertain. V was trimmed by 0 bases and J by 4 bases, leaving 6 bases between them. This CDR3 is 13 amino acids long. CDR1 and CDR2 from the germline V gene are ENHRY and SYGVKD.

The chain uses TRBV18 and TRBJ1-1, with D tentatively TRBD1 (5 bases). This CDR3 is built from 13 residues. V lost 1 base to trimming and J lost 4 bases, with 7 bases between them. CDR1 and CDR2 from the germline V gene are KGHSH and LQKENI. CDR3 sequence: CASSPQGATEAFF. The CDR3 coding sequence is TGTGCCAGCTCACCACAAGGGGCCACTGAAGCTTTCTTT.

This chain joins TRBV9 and TRBJ2-1, with D tentatively TRBD2 (5 bases). The germline gives CDR1 SGDLS, CDR2 YYNGEE. Trimming cost V 5 bases and J 7 bases, with 16 bases left between them. This CDR3 is 14 amino acids long. CDR3 amino acids: CASSLAPRDNEQFF. Written as DNA, the CDR3 is TGTGCCAGCAGTCTAGCCCCTCGAGATAATGAGCAGTTCTTC.

This chain joins TRBV19 and TRBJ1-2, with D perhaps TRBD1 (5 bases). The CDR3 covers 15 residues. Trimming took 0 bases from V and 8 from J, leaving 16 bases between them. The V gene's germline CDR1 is LNHDA and CDR2 SQIVND (reference sequence). The CDR3 bases are TGTGCCAGTAGTATAGATCTAGGGCAGGGAAACGGCTACACCTTC. It specifies CASSIDLGQGNGYTF.

The chain links TRBV5-1 to TRBJ1-2; possible D gene TRBD1, 5 bases. Trimming stripped 0 bases from V and 5 bases from J, with 8 bases between. Germline V gives CDR1 SGHRS, CDR2 YFSETQ. The CDR3 covers 13 residues. Written as DNA, the CDR3 is TGCGCCAGCAGCTTGGTTCAGGGTTATGGCTACACCTTC. It translates to CASSLVQGYGYTF.

The chain couples TRBV9 to TRBJ1-2; D might be TRBD1 (6 bases). This CDR3 spans 15 amino acids. The V and J ends lost 6 bases and 2 bases respectively, with 17 bases between them. Germline V gene data show CDR1 as SGDLS and CDR2 as YYNGEE. The CDR3 region is CASTDEGRGNYGYTF. The CDR3 DNA reads as TGTGCCAGCACCGATGAGGGAAGGGGGAACTATGGCTACACCTTC.

This chain links TRBV12-5 with TRBJ2-3; tentative D call: TRBD1 (6 bases). Trimming took 3 bases from V and 1 from J, leaving 14 bases between them. CDR1 is LGHNT, CDR2 FRNRAP, per germline. CDR3 length equals 16 residues. The CDR3: CASGFRQGIRTDTQYF. CDR3 DNA: TGTGCTAGTGGTTTTCGGCAGGGGATTCGCACAGATACGCAGTATTTT. Drawing the rest from reference TRBV12-5 and TRBJ2-3, the complete variable domain is DARVTQTPRHKVTEMGQEVTMRCQPILGHNTVFWYRQTMMQGLELLAYFRNRAPLDDSGMPKDRFSAEMPDATLATLKIQPSEPRDSAVYFCASGFRQGIRTDTQYFGPGTRLTVL.

This chain connects TRBV5-6 to TRBJ1-3; TRBD1 is a possible D gene (6 bases). Trimming stripped 4 bases from V and 3 bases from J, with 11 bases between. The CDR3 loop spans 14 amino acids. Germline V gives CDR1 SGHDT, CDR2 YYEEEE. CDR3 protein: CASSRTGIGNTIYF. In nucleotides, the CDR3 is TGTGCCAGCAGCCGAACAGGGATTGGAAACACCATATATTTT.

The J gene is TRBJ2-1, the V gene TRBV20-1; D perhaps matches TRBD2 (6 bases). This CDR3 comprises 11 residues. V lost 4 bases and J 10 bases, leaving 11 bases between the germline ends. Germline V gene data show CDR1 as DFQATT and CDR2 as SNEGSKA (reference sequence). DNA of the CDR3: TGCAGTGCTACCTCGGGAGCAGAGCAGTTCTTC. This gives the protein CSATSGAEQFF.

The chain links TRBV4-3 to TRBJ1-2, with a tentative D call TRBD1 (5 bases). Trimming took off 1 base at V and 4 bases at J, with 10 bases between the two ends. Germline loops: CDR1 LGHNA, CDR2 YSLEER. CDR3 size: 14 residues. CDR3 sequence: CASSQVGRGYGYTF. CDR3 sequence (DNA): TGCGCCAGCAGCCAAGTGGGGAGGGGCTATGGCTACACCTTC.

J is TRBJ1-3 and V is TRBV13; D not resolved. Germline V gene lookup returns CDR1 PRHDT and CDR2 FYEKMQ (reference sequence). The CDR3 runs 15 residues. V lost 1 base and J lost 0, with 7 bases in between. DNA of the CDR3: TGTGCCAGCAGCTTAGTCGGGTCCTCTGGAAACACCATATATTTT. Its protein product is CASSLVGSSGNTIYF.

The CDR3 region is CASRPAGLAAYNEQFF. Written as DNA, the CDR3 is TGTGCCAGTAGGCCTGCGGGACTAGCCGCTTACAATGAGCAGTTCTTC. The chain couples TRBV19 to TRBJ2-1, with 9 bases aligning to TRBD2. Trimming removed 6 bases from V and 4 bases from J; junction bases left unmatched: 10. The germline V gene encodes CDR1 LNHDA and CDR2 SQIVND (reference sequence). The CDR3 totals 16 residues.